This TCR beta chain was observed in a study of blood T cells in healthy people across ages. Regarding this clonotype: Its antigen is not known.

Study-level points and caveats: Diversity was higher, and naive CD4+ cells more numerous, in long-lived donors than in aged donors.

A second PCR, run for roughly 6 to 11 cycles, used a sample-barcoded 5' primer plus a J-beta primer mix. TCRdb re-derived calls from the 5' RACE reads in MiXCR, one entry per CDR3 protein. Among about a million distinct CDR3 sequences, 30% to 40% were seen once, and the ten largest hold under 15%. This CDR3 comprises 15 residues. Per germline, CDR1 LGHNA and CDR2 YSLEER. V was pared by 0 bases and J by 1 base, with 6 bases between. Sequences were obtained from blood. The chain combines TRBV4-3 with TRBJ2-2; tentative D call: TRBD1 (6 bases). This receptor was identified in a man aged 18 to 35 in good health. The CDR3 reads CASSQEGQNTGELFF. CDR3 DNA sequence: TGCGCCAGCAGCCAAGAGGGACAGAACACCGGGGAGCTGTTTTTT.